The entry below describes one T cell receptor (beta chain). Its antigen remains unidentified. Other DNA sequences within the sample encode an identical CDR3. Second doses that came at about 4 or about 12 weeks were put together. These data are taken from a study of T cell responses to AZD1222 COVID-19 vaccine. General study results and limits: Clonal diversity may have been underestimated in mostly white British donors.

Profiling relied on immunoSEQ multiplex PCR, and the TCRdb table lists in-frame clones only, not all of them. The top ten clones hold 6% to 7.5% of a sample with tens of thousands of clones, almost 90% of them seen once. The receptor's source is an adult who received the AZD1222 COVID-19 vaccine. The sequencing used peripheral blood, collected 28 days after the second AZD1222 dose.

The CDR3 coding sequence is TGCGCCAGCAGCCGGGAGGGGGCTAACTATGGCTACACCTTC. Translating it yields CASSREGANYGYTF. This chain connects TRBV5-1 to TRBJ1-2, with D maybe TRBD1 (6 bases). The CDR3 runs to 14 residues. V lost 4 bases and J 0 bases, leaving 10 bases between the germline ends. Germline V CDR1 and CDR2: SGHRS, YFSETQ.